This T cell receptor (beta chain) was identified during a study of blood T cells in healthy people across ages. Whole-study findings and limits: In the absence of known donor CMV status, changes in expanded clonotypes were possibly confounded. Compared with aged donors, long-lived donors showed fewer expanded clones, suggesting selection.

Through a sample-barcoded 5' primer and a J-beta primer mix, a second PCR was run for 7 to 11 cycles. TCRdb called the 5' RACE reads again in MiXCR, with one record for every CDR3 protein. The sample holds over a million distinct CDR3 sequences, 59% seen once. Caucasian individuals from Russia who were healthy and aged about 6 to 90 acted as donors. This CDR3 comprises 15 residues. The junction had 4 bases not matched to a gene; V was cut back by 3 bases and J by 3 bases. CDR1 KGHDR and CDR2 SFDVKD come from the germline V gene. As concerns this clonotype: Its specificity is unknown.

Sequencing was done on a sample of blood. The sequence came from a man aged 18 to 30 in good health. This chain joins TRBV24-1 and TRBJ2-1; 7 positions match TRBD2. The CDR3 sequence is CATSDGTTSYNEQFF. The CDR3 DNA reads TGTGCCACCAGTGATGGGACTACTAGCTACAATGAGCAGTTCTTC.